This T cell receptor beta chain was recorded in a study of shared clonotypes between healthy human individuals. Study-wide context: Three plates were used per donor for CD4 naive, three for CD4 memory, two for CD8 naive and one for CD8 memory. Points from the study as a whole: In a few donors, about 5% of naive CD4 clonotypes appeared in common.

Deep-level assay runs were performed. Sequenced by immunoSEQ multiplex PCR; TCRdb stores in-frame clones only, minus some. The table includes roughly 500,000 clones, 90% to 97% detected once. Concerning this clone: Its antigen is undetermined.

This CDR3 has 15 residues. CDR1 SGHNT and CDR2 YYREEE come from the germline V gene (reference sequence). The V end lost 0 bases, the J end lost 0 bases, and 6 bases lay between the germline ends. Investigators divided CD4+ cells into CD45RA+ naive and CD45RA-negative memory subsets. The material sequenced was naive CD4+ T cells sorted from blood. The subset is: CD45RA+ positively selected. The source is a woman aged 25 to 45 in good health. The chain employs TRBV5-4 and TRBJ2-2; no reliable D call. The CDR3: CASSLEYSNTGELFF. The CDR3 DNA follows: TGTGCCAGCAGCTTGGAGTACTCGAACACCGGGGAGCTGTTTTTT.